The TCR beta chain under discussion was sequenced for a study of T cell changes during pregnancy in multiple sclerosis. Repertoires were generated with immunoSEQ multiplex PCR, while TCRdb's copy carries only in-frame clones and drops some. Among tens of thousands of clones, roughly nine tenths were seen once, and the ten largest hold 2.5% to 3.5%. This clonotype was obtained from a female donor with multiple sclerosis, enrolled in a pregnancy study. This specimen was CD8+ T cells from peripheral blood mononuclear cells, taken before pregnancy.

CDR3 DNA sequence: TGTGCCAGCAGTTCCTTTGGAGGCGGCCCCTATGAAGCTTTCTTT. Encoded protein: CASSSFGGGPYEAFF. The rearrangement joins TRBV27 to TRBJ1-1; D call uncertain. Germline CDR1 and CDR2: MNHEY and SMNVEV (reference sequence). This CDR3 is built from 15 residues. V lost 4 bases and J 7 bases, leaving 19 bases between the germline ends.